This T cell receptor beta chain was profiled in a study of blood T cell repertoires in COVID-19 (dated by TCRdb to about 2020). About the study as a whole: The collaborator samples originated in the United States, Italy and Spain and spanned the acute and convalescent phases of COVID-19. The material from the prospective study consisted of cDNA or gDNA derived from T cells, B-cell-depleted T cells, or PBMCs. Subjects who had been exposed to COVID-19, were actively infected with it, or had recovered from it provided the deeply sampled blood TCRbeta repertoires that made up the dataset. The repertoires were released in a freely available public database intended as a resource for research on the immune response to SARS-CoV-2. Samples were obtained from the ongoing ImmuneRACE study (first 160 participants) and from over 1,000 subjects provided by 6 global collaborators. A de-identified subject ID, COVID-19 status, age in years and sex were almost always included in the sample metadata. HLA class I and class II types, where available, came from metadata supplied by the sample provider rather than from assay-based typing. General study outcomes and caveats: The quantity of clinical and demographic metadata differed by source and by participant and was supplied without curation.

The immunoSEQ Assay, a bias-controlled multiplex PCR, was used to amplify TCRbeta CDR3 regions from genomic DNA. For the original study's pipeline: Within the assay, amplification of reference gene primers was used to estimate how many nucleated cells each sample contained. To quantify the absolute abundance of each unique TCRbeta CDR3 rearrangement, sequence reads were collapsed and filtered. For each sample, productive Simpson clonality was calculated as the square root of Simpson's diversity index over productive rearrangements. Not all clones reach the TCRdb copy of this immuneACCESS table, which keeps in-frame sequences only. Checked studies attribute under half of the gap to unresolved V genes and leave the rest unexplained. That table is the source of V, J and clone size, and D and trimming were worked out from the DNA. The table for this sample lists a few hundred thousand clones; nearly 90% of them were counted only once. The leading ten clones occupy roughly 1.4% of the sample.

Note on this clone: No antigen is known for it. No clone much larger than this one lies a single base away; base qualities are absent.

Enrolling through a virtual design, the prospective study's participants ranged in age from roughly 18 to 90 years and lived across 24 United States geographic areas. Cohort assignment in the prospective study relied on participant-reported clinical history from a screening survey and a study questionnaire. A participant counted as exposed if, within 2 weeks of entering the study, that participant had been in contact with someone who had a PCR-confirmed or clinician-diagnosed COVID-19 case. In the prospective study, mobile phlebotomists collected whole blood, serum and a nasopharyngeal or oropharyngeal swab from each participant. Over a roughly 2-month period, participants in the prospective study had the option of providing additional blood draws and questionnaires. Before DNA extraction, blood samples from the prospective study were shipped at room temperature or frozen. The CDR3 numbers 14 residues from cysteine through phenylalanine. Only the CDR3 DNA stays, 42 bases, in frame from base 1. V is clipped by 5 bases and J by 5 bases, and the sequence between their germline boundaries is 16 bases long. CDR1 and CDR2 are drawn from the germline V gene: MDHEN, SYDVKM.

The TCR was taken from a woman aged 18-35 years who had been exposed to COVID-19. The chain was built from TRBV28 and TRBJ2-7, with a tentative D gene TRBD1 over 5 matching bases. Sequencing used PBMCs or T cells enriched from blood (not recorded which). In nucleotide form, the sequence is TGTGCCAGCAGTCCAGGGCCCCTTCGGGACGAGCAGTACTTC. Protein translation: CASSPGPLRDEQYF.